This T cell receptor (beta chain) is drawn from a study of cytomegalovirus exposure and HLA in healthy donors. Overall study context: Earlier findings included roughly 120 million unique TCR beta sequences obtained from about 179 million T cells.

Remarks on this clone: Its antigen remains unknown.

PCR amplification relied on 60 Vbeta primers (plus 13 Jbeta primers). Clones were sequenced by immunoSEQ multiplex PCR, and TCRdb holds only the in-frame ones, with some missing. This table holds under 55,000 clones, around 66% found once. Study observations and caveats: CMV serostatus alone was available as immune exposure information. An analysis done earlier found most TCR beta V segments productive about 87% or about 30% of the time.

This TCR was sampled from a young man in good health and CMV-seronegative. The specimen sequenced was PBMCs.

The CDR3 DNA sequence: TGTGCCAGCAGAGCAGCGGGTCAAGGTCGTACGCAGTATTTT. Protein: CASRAAGQGRTQYF. V usage is TRBV27 and J usage is TRBJ2-3; the D gene is possibly TRBD2 (6 bases). This CDR3 region has 14 residues. Per germline, CDR1 MNHEY and CDR2 SMNVEV (reference sequence). The V end lost 6 bases, the J end lost 8 bases, and 18 bases lay between the germline ends.